The rows below give T cell receptor beta chains drawn from one sample of a study of Graves' ophthalmopathy and Graves' hyperthyroidism. One entry per CDR3 protein, called by TCRdb with MiXCR from the multiplex PCR reads. The sample has around 400,000 distinct CDR3 sequences, 21% seen once. Sequenced material: peripheral blood. Receptor source: a woman aged 18-35 years with stable Graves' hyperthyroidism. CDR3s leave out the opening cysteine and the closing phenylalanine or tryptophan. Each record gives: V gene, J gene, CDR3 protein.

>TRBV2|TRBJ1-1
ASRGEAEAF
>TRBV5-6|TRBJ1-2
ASSLVRNQGYGYT
>TRBV4-1|TRBJ2-7
ASSQGTVYTYEQY
>TRBV12-3/TRBV12-4|TRBJ2-7
ASSLDSLREQY
>TRBV15|TRBJ1-5
ATSREHQPQH
>TRBV12-3/TRBV12-4|TRBJ1-2
ASRGDSGHYGYT
>TRBV25-1|TRBJ1-3
ASSEYRSGGSSGNTIY
>TRBV20-1|TRBJ2-7
SGEKGARYEQY
>TRBV20-1|TRBJ2-7
SASREWEQY
>TRBV7-2|TRBJ2-2
ASSLGQRDTGELF
>TRBV20-1|TRBJ2-7
SAKPREFSSYEQY
>TRBV28|TRBJ1-5
ASSSPRGGTGDKQPQH
>TRBV7-8|TRBJ1-2
ASSSPSGQNYGYT
>TRBV6-1|TRBJ1-2
ASSEAELVIYGYT
>TRBV20-1|TRBJ2-7
SARDSRASGRPSSYEQY
>TRBV29-1|TRBJ2-5
SVPTVGETQY
>TRBV18|TRBJ2-7
ASSPPSGSPEQY
>TRBV6-1|TRBJ1-2
ASRKGQGWDGYT
>TRBV7-2|TRBJ2-5
ASSSFRTSYQETQY
>TRBV6-1|TRBJ1-5
ASSARGSNQPQH
>TRBV28|TRBJ2-7
ASRTGQYEQY
>TRBV6-1|TRBJ1-1
ASSPGRGGDTEAF
>TRBV4-1|TRBJ2-6
ASSQRTPDSGANVLT
>TRBV27|TRBJ2-2
ASSLFQARTSGGTRGTGELF
>TRBV4-1|TRBJ1-5
ASSRDSLGNQPQH
>TRBV30|TRBJ2-7
AWKIQGNEQY
>TRBV18|TRBJ1-1
ASSPDRTTEAF
>TRBV28|TRBJ1-1
ASSLGGHTEAF
>TRBV12-3/TRBV12-4|TRBJ2-7
ASSLWGTVSYEQY
>TRBV27|TRBJ2-7
ASSDTGGQISYEQY
>TRBV11-2|TRBJ2-2
ASIGTHLNTGELF
>TRBV10-3|TRBJ2-2
AIKDSTNTGELF
>TRBV6-1|TRBJ2-4
ASSDGWKNPLAKNIQY
>TRBV19|TRBJ2-2
ASSIGQADTGELF
>TRBV11-2|TRBJ2-7
ASSSARLAGGYEQY
>TRBV24-1|TRBJ2-3
ATSDPGLSEDTQY
>TRBV19|TRBJ2-5
ASSPDRGGGETQY
>TRBV27|TRBJ2-7
ASSYLNEQY
>TRBV6-1|TRBJ1-1
ASSDIIREQGRAF
>TRBV24-1|TRBJ1-5
ATKQGNYQPQH
>TRBV5-6|TRBJ1-2
ASSWATGNYGYT
>TRBV4-1|TRBJ2-7
ASSQPTSGGQYEQY
>TRBV6-2/TRBV6-3|TRBJ2-7
ASSSGGYSYEQY
>TRBV20-1|TRBJ1-6
SARRRADNSPLH
>TRBV6-1|TRBJ1-6
ASSPTRQFIALH
>TRBV6-2/TRBV6-3|TRBJ1-2
ASRYGTDPQGEYGGYT
>TRBV12-3/TRBV12-4|TRBJ2-2
ASSLRLAGSTGELF
>TRBV12-3/TRBV12-4|TRBJ2-7
ASSTGLAESYEQY
>TRBV19|TRBJ1-1
ANRQGVTEAF
>TRBV28|TRBJ2-7
ASSPGALSYEQY
>TRBV12-3/TRBV12-4|TRBJ1-1
ASSSSWTEAF
>TRBV19|TRBJ1-1
ASSIGPEAF
>TRBV6-1|TRBJ2-7
ASSAAPGTGSFEQY
>TRBV2|TRBJ1-6
ASRSGEGRNSPLH
>TRBV6-1|TRBJ1-5
ASSDGPRQNQPQH
>TRBV29-1|TRBJ1-2
SVEGDHRRSGYT
>TRBV24-1|TRBJ2-5
ATSDLRGTSGREETQY
>TRBV6-2/TRBV6-3|TRBJ2-7
ASSQLAVEQY
>TRBV6-1|TRBJ2-7
ASSESGGRLYEQY
>TRBV6-1|TRBJ2-7
ASSESRRSPYEQY